Given below is one T cell receptor (beta chain) in context. The CDR3 totals 15 residues. The germline gives CDR1 SEHNR, CDR2 FQNEAQ (reference sequence). This sample was taken from a study of T cells expressing NK-cell markers. About the study: The authors derived TCR beta repertoires from sorted CD3+CD56+NKG2C+, CD3+CD56+NKG2C- and CD3+CD56-NKG2C+ T cells.

Libraries used 5'RACE template switching adding universal primer site and UMIs. Each CDR3 protein gets one entry in TCRdb, which reprocessed the 5' RACE reads and gives no DNA. This table lists about 460,000 distinct CDR3 sequences. The chain carries TRBV7-9 and TRBJ2-2; the D call of TRBD1 rests on TCRdb alone, since no DNA is present to check it. The source of this sequence is a woman aged 45 to 65 in good health. Sequenced: blood T cells: a sorted CD56 or NKG2C T cell subset, CD4+ or CD8+ T cells, or bulk PBMC T cells (not recorded which). CDR3 loop: CASSLAGQGPGELFF. The full variable domain, completed using reference TRBV7-9 and TRBJ2-2, is DTGVSQNPRHKITKRGQNVTFRCDPISEHNRLYWYRQTLGQGPEFLTYFQNEAQLEKSRLLSDRFSAERPKGSFSTLEIQRTEQGDSAMYLCASSLAGQGPGELFFGEGSRLTVL.